A single T cell receptor beta chain is shown here with its context. Its target is not known. This entry belongs to a study of OX40 agonist ivuxolimab in advanced cancers. Turning to the study itself: In this cohort, patients received ivuxolimab, an agonistic anti-OX40 (CD134) antibody. Overall study findings and caveats: By week 6 at 0.1 to 3.0 mg/kg, blood CD4+ and CD8+ T cells had expanded clonally.

Peripheral blood came from all dose cohorts at three timepoints. Only in-frame clones appear in the TCRdb table, and some are missing; sequencing was by immunoSEQ multiplex PCR. Of roughly 90,000 clones in the sample, 90% to 95% were seen once. Germline lookup yields CDR1 MNHEY and CDR2 SMNVEV (reference sequence). The CDR3 is 14 residues long. V shed 1 base and J shed 7 bases, with 11 bases lying between them. The input for sequencing was CD4+ or CD8+ T cells sorted from blood, taken in a trial of the OX40 agonist ivuxolimab. The sequence derives from an adult with an advanced solid tumor such as melanoma, head and neck, liver or kidney cancer. This chain joins TRBV27 and TRBJ2-1; no reliable D call. DNA of the CDR3: TGTGCCAGCAGTTTATTGCCTAGTCAAAATGAGCAGTTCTTC. It translates to CASSLLPSQNEQFF.